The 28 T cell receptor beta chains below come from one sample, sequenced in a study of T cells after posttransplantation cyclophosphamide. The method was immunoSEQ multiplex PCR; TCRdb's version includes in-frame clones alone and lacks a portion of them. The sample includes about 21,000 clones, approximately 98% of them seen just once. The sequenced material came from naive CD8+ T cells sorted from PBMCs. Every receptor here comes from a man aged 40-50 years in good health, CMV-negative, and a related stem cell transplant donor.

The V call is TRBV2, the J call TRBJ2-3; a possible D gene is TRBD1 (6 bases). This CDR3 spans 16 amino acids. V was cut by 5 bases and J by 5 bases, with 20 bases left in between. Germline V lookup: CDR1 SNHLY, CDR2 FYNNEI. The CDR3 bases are TGTGCCAGCAGTACACAGGGACCGTACCGTGGAGATACGCAGTATTTT. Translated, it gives CASSTQGPYRGDTQYF. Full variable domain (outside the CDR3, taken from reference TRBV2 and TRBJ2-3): EPEVTQTPSHQVTQMGQEVILRCVPISNHLYFYWYRQILGQKVEFLVSFYNNEISEKSEIFDDQFSVERPDGSNFTLKIRSTKLEDSAMYFCASSTQGPYRGDTQYFGPGTRLTVL.

In nucleotides, the CDR3 is TGTGCCAGCTCACCACCCAGCGGGGCGCCGGAGACCCAGTACTTC. Amino acids: CASSPPSGAPETQYF. This chain connects TRBV18 to TRBJ2-5; 7 bases agree with TRBD2. The CDR3 sequence is 15 residues long. After removal of 0 bases from V and 5 bases from J, the junction contained 6 bases not matched to a gene. CDR1 and CDR2 (germline): KGHSH, LQKENI. The variable domain in full, with the rest retrieved from reference TRBV18 and TRBJ2-5, is NAGVMQNPRHLVRRRGQEARLRCSPMKGHSHVYWYRQLPEEGLKFMVYLQKENIIDESGMPKERFSAEFPKEGPSILRIQQVVRGDSAAYFCASSPPSGAPETQYFGPGTRLLVL.

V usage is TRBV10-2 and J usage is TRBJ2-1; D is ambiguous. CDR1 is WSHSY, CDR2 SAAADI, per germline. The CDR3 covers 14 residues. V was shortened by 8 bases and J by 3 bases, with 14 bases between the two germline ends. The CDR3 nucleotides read TGCGCCAGCCGAGGCGGATTGTTCTACAATGAGCAGTTCTTC. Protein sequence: CASRGGLFYNEQFF.

In DNA form, the CDR3 reads TGTGCCAGCGCCGAAGGGGAGCGGGAGAACACAGATACGCAGTATTTT. Translating gives CASAEGERENTDTQYF. The chain is built from TRBV5-4 and TRBJ2-3; 8 bases agree with TRBD2. The CDR3 is 16 residues long. Germline V gene sequence: CDR1 SGHNT, CDR2 YYREEE (reference sequence). After removal of 7 bases from V and 2 bases from J, the junction contained 12 bases not matched to a gene.

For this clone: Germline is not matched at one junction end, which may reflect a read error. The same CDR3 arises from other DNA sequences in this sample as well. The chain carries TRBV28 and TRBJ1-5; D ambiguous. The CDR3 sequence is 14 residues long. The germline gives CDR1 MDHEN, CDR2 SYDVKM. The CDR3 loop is CASSLIQNNQPQHF. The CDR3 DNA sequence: TGTGCCAGCAGTTTAATACAGAACAATCAACCCCAGCATTTT.

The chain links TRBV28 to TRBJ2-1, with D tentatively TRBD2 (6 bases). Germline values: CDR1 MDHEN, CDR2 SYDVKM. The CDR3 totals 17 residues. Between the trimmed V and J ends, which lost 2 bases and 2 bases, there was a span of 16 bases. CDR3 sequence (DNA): TGTGCCAGCAGTTTAGGGACTCTCCACGGTCCCTACAATGAGCAGTTCTTC. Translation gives CASSLGTLHGPYNEQFF.

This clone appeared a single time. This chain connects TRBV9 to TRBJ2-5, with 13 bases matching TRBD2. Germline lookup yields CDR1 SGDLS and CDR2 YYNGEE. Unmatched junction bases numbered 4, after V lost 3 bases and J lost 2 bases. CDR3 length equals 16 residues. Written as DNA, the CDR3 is TGTGCCAGCAGCGCCGGGACTAGCGGGGAACAAGAGACCCAGTACTTC. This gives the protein CASSAGTSGEQETQYF. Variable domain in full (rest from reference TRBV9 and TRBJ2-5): DSGVTQTPKHLITATGQRVTLRCSPRSGDLSVYWYQQSLDQGLQFLIQYYNGEERAKGNILERFSAQQFPDLHSELNLSSLELGDSALYFCASSAGTSGEQETQYFGPGTRLLVL.

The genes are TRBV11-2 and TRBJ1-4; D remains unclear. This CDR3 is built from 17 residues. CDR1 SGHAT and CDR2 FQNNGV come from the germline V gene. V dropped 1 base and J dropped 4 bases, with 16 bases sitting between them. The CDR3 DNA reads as TGTGCCAGCAGCTTAGGAATCGGAGGGCCTGGTAATGAAAAACTGTTTTTT. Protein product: CASSLGIGGPGNEKLFF.

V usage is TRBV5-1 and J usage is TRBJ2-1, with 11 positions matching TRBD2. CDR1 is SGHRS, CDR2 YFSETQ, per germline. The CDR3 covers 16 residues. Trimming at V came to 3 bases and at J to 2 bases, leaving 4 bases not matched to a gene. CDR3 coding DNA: TGCGCCAGCAGCTCTCCGGGACTAGCGGCCTACAATGAGCAGTTCTTC. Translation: CASSSPGLAAYNEQFF.

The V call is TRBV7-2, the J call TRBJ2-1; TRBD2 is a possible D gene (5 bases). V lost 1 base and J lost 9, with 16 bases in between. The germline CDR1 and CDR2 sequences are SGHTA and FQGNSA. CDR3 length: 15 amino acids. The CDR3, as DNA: TGTGCCAGCAGCTTAGTCGTTAGCGAAGGAGGTGAGCAGTTCTTC. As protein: CASSLVVSEGGEQFF.

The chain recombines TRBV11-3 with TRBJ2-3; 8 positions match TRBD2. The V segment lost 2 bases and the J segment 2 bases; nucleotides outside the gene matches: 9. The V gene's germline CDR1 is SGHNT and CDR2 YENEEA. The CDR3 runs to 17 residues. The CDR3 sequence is CASSLHPAGAVTDTQYF. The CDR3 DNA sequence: TGTGCCAGCAGCTTACATCCAGCGGGAGCCGTCACAGATACGCAGTATTTT. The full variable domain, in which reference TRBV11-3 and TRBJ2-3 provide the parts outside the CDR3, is EAGVVQSPRYKIIEKKQPVAFWCNPISGHNTLYWYLQNLGQGPELLIRYENEEAVDDSQLPKDRFSAERLKGVDSTLKIQPAELGDSAVYLCASSLHPAGAVTDTQYFGPGTRLTVL.

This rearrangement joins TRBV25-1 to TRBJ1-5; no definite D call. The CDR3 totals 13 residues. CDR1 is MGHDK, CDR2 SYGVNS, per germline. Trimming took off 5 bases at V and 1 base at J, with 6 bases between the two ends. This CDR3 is CASSPGSNQPQHF. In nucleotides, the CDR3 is TGTGCCAGCAGTCCGGGGAGCAATCAGCCCCAGCATTTT.

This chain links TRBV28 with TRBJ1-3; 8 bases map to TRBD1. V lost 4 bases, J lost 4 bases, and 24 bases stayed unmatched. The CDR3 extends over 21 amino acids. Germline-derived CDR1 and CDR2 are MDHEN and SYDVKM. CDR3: CASSSLDYFRGRQAEGNTIYF. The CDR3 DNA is TGTGCCAGCAGTTCACTTGATTATTTCAGGGGGCGTCAGGCCGAGGGAAACACCATATATTTT.

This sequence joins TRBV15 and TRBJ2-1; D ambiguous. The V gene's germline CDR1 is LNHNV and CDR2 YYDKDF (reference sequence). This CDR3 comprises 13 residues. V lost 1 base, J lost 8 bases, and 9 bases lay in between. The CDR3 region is CATSRGRAYEQFF. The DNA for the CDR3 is TGTGCCACCAGCAGAGGTAGAGCCTATGAGCAGTTCTTC.

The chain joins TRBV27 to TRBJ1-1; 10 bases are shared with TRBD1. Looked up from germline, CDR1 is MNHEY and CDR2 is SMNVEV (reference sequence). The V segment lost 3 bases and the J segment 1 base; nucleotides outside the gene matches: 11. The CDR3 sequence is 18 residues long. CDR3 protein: CASSFLDRGEDENTEAFF. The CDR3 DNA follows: TGTGCCAGCAGTTTCTTGGACAGGGGGGAAGATGAGAACACTGAAGCTTTCTTT.

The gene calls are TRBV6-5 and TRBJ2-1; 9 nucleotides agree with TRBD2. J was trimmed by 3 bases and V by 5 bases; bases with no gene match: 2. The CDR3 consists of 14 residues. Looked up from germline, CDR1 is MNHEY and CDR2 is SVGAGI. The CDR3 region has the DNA TGTGCCAGCAGTATAGCGGGGGTCTACAATGAGCAGTTCTTC. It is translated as CASSIAGVYNEQFF.

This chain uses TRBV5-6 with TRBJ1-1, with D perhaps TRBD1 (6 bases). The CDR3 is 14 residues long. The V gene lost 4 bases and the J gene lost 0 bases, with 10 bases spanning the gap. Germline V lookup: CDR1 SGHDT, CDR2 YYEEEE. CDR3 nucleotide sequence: TGTGCCAGCAGCGGACAGAGGGTGAACACTGAAGCTTTCTTT. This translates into CASSGQRVNTEAFF.

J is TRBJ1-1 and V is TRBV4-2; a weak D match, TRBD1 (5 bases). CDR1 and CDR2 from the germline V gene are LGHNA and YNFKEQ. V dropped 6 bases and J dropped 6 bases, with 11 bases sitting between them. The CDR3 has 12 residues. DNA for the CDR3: TGTGCCAGCAGGGGGCTGGGGTCTGAAGCTTTCTTT. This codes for CASRGLGSEAFF.

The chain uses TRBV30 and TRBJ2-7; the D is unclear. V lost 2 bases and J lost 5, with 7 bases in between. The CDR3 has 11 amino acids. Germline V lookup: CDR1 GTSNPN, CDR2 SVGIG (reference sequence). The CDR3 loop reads CAWSQSHEQYF. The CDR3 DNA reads TGTGCCTGGAGTCAAAGCCACGAGCAGTACTTC.

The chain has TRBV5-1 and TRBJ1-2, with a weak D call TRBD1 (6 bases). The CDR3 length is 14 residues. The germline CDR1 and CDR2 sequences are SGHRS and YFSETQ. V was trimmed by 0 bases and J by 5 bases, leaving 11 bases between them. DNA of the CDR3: TGCGCCAGCAGCTTGGCACCTACAGGGTATGGCTACACCTTC. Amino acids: CASSLAPTGYGYTF.

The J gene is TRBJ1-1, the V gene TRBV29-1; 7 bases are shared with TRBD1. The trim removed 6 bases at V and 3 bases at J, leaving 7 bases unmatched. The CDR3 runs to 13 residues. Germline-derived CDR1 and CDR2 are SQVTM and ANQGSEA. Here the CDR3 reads CSVQTGTDTEAFF. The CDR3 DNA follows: TGCAGCGTCCAGACAGGGACGGACACTGAAGCTTTCTTT.

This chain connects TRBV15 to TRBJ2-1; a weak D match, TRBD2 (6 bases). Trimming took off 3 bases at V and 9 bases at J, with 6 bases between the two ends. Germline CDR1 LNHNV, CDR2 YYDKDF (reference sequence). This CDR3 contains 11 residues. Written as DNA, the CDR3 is TGTGCCACCAGCAGCGGGAGTGAGCAGTTCTTC. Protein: CATSSGSEQFF.

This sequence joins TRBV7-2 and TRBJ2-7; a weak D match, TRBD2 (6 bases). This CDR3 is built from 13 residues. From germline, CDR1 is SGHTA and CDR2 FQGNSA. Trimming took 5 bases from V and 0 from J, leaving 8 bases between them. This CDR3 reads CASSPGVSYEQYF. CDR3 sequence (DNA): TGTGCCAGCAGCCCGGGGGTCTCCTACGAGCAGTACTTC. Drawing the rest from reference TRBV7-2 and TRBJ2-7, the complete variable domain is GAGVSQSPSNKVTEKGKDVELRCDPISGHTALYWYRQSLGQGLEFLIYFQGNSAPDKSGLPSDRFSAERTGGSVSTLTIQRTQQEDSAVYLCASSPGVSYEQYFGPGTRLTVT.

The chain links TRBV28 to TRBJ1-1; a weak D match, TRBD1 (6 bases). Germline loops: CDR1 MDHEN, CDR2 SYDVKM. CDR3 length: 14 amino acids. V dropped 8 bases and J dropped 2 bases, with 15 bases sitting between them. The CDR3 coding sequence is TGTGCCAGCTTCGAACAGGGAAATAACACTGAAGCTTTCTTT. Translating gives CASFEQGNNTEAFF.

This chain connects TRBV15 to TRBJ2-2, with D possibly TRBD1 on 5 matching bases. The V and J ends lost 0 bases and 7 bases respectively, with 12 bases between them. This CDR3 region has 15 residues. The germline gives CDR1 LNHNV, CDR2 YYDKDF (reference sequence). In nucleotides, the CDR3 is TGTGCCACCAGCAGAGATGAGATCCAGGGCGGGGAGCTGTTTTTT. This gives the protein CATSRDEIQGGELFF.

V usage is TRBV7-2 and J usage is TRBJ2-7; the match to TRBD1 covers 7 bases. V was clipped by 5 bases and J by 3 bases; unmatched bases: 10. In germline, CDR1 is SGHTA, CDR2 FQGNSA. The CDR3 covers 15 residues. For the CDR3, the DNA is TGTGCCAGCAGCGTCTACAGGGGCTCCAGCTACGAGCAGTACTTC. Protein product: CASSVYRGSSYEQYF.

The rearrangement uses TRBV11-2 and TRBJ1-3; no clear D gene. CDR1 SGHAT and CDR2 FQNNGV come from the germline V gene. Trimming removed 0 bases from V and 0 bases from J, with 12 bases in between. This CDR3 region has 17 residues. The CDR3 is CASSLEPLTSSGNTIYF. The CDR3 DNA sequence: TGTGCCAGCAGCTTAGAACCGCTAACTAGCTCTGGAAACACCATATATTTT.

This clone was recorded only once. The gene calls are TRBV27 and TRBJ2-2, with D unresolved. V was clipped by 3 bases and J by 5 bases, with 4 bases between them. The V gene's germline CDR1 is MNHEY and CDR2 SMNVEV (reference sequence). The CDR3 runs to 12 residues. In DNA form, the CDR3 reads TGTGCCAGCAGTTTGACTACCGGGGAGCTGTTTTTT. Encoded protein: CASSLTTGELFF.